This T cell receptor beta chain was sequenced during a study of CD8+CD57+ T cells in acquired aplastic anemia. CDR1 SQVTM and CDR2 ANQGSEA come from the germline V gene. With 6 bases removed from V and 0 bases from J, the gap between germline ends came to 9 bases. The CDR3 runs 13 residues. This clonotype was found many times. Profiles of TCR beta VDJ and CDR3 were generated from a genomic DNA template. TCRdb reprocessed the reads with MiXCR, giving one entry per CDR3 protein. Here the sample spans about 160,000 distinct CDR3 sequences, approximately 43% being singletons. The receptor comes from a human donor in good health. Sequencing input: sorted CD4+, CD8+, or CD8+CD57+ T cells (not recorded which) from PBMCs. This chain joins TRBV29-1 and TRBJ1-5; D is unclear. CDR3 nucleotide sequence: TGCAGCGTGCAGGAATTTAGCAATCAGCCCCAGCATTTT. It specifies CSVQEFSNQPQHF.